This T cell receptor (beta chain) was sequenced during a study of cytomegalovirus exposure and HLA in healthy donors. Study conclusions and caveats: After further analysis at a later stage, 17,000 or so TCR beta sequences were associated with HLA alleles at 0.05 false discovery rate.

A remark on this clone: The antigen is unknown.

Trimming left V 5 bases short and J 5 bases short, with 9 bases between. The CDR3 covers 12 residues. CDR1 and CDR2 (germline): LNHDA, SQIVND (reference sequence). Primers: 60 Vbeta forward and 13 Jbeta reverse. TCRdb's copy holds only in-frame clones and misses some; the assay was immunoSEQ multiplex PCR. Of 70,000 to 80,000 clones detected, roughly 82% appear once; the ten largest clones hold about 1.9%. The V call is TRBV19, the J call TRBJ2-5; TRBD2 is a possible D gene (5 bases). Material: PBMCs. The TCR was taken from a young man in good health and CMV-seronegative. The DNA of the CDR3 is TGTGCCAGTAGTGAGGGAAAGGAGACCCAGTACTTC. This sequence encodes CASSEGKETQYF.